Listed here are 32 T cell receptor beta chains from one sample, sequenced in a study of shared clonotypes between healthy human individuals. Libraries were prepared by immunoSEQ multiplex PCR; TCRdb keeps only in-frame clonotypes and omits some of them. The table has some 2,500,000 clones, roughly 92% seen once. Sequencing was performed on naive CD4+ T cells from PBMCs. Subset given: CD45RA+ positively selected. These TCRs come from a man in his late teens or twenties in good health. Some clones in this sample may be carry-over from other donors' samples.

The chain uses TRBV10-3 and TRBJ2-1, with 9 bases lining up with TRBD2. Germline CDR1 and CDR2: ENHRY and SYGVKD. J lost 12 bases, V lost 0 bases, and 6 bases had no gene match. The CDR3 has 14 amino acids. CDR3 residues: CAISESSGRGVQFF. As DNA, the CDR3 is TGTGCCATCAGTGAGTCTAGCGGGAGAGGGGTGCAGTTCTTC.

This chain uses TRBV2 with TRBJ1-1, with unresolved D. Germline CDR1 SNHLY, CDR2 FYNNEI. V shed 2 bases and J shed 9 bases, with 7 bases lying between them. The CDR3 runs 11 residues. CDR3 in amino acids: CASSERSKAFF. CDR3 DNA sequence: TGTGCCAGCAGTGAACGGTCCAAAGCTTTCTTT. Full variable domain (rest looked up from reference TRBV2 and TRBJ1-1): EPEVTQTPSHQVTQMGQEVILRCVPISNHLYFYWYRQILGQKVEFLVSFYNNEISEKSEIFDDQFSVERPDGSNFTLKIRSTKLEDSAMYFCASSERSKAFFGQGTRLTVV.

The rearrangement uses TRBV6-5 and TRBJ2-7; TRBD2 is a possible D gene (6 bases). V dropped 10 bases and J dropped 4 bases, with 11 bases sitting between them. Germline loops: CDR1 MNHEY, CDR2 SVGAGI. The CDR3 sequence is 11 residues long. The CDR3 loop reads CATARGYEQYF. DNA for the CDR3: TGTGCCACTGCTCGGGGGTACGAGCAGTACTTC.

The chain couples TRBV7-2 to TRBJ2-5; D unresolved. Trimming shortened V by 8 bases and J by 5 bases, and 15 bases separated the two germline ends. CDR1 SGHTA and CDR2 FQGNSA come from the germline V gene. This CDR3 contains 13 residues. CDR3: CASRRGVGETQYF. In nucleotides, the CDR3 is TGTGCCAGCCGCCGTGGAGTCGGGGAGACCCAGTACTTC.

In regard to this clone: A much larger clone is a single base away; this may be a read error. This specimen includes other DNA sequences encoding the same CDR3. CDR3 region: CASSLGQNTEAFF. The CDR3 region has the DNA TGTGCCAGCAGCTTAGGTCAGAACACTGAAGCTTTCTTT. The chain uses TRBV11-3 and TRBJ1-1; D not certain. The CDR3 consists of 13 residues. Trimming stripped 1 base from V and 1 base from J, with 4 bases between. In germline, CDR1 is SGHNT, CDR2 YENEEA.

This clone was found a few times. Different DNA sequences within this sample yield the same CDR3. The CDR3 loop reads CASSSVNTEAFF. CDR3 nucleotide sequence: TGTGCCAGCAGTTCGGTGAACACTGAAGCTTTCTTT. The chain recombines TRBV5-4 with TRBJ1-1, with unresolved D. Germline V lookup: CDR1 SGHNT, CDR2 YYREEE (reference sequence). V dropped 5 bases and J dropped 0 bases, with 5 bases sitting between them. CDR3 length: 12 residues.

The J gene is TRBJ2-1, the V gene TRBV4-2; unclear D gene. The CDR3 covers 13 residues. CDR1 and CDR2 (germline): LGHNA, YNFKEQ. Trimming stripped 1 base from V and 5 bases from J, with 6 bases between. CDR3 protein: CASSQARDNEQFF. The CDR3 coding sequence is TGTGCCAGCAGCCAAGCCCGGGACAATGAGCAGTTCTTC.

J is TRBJ1-2 and V is TRBV7-8, with 10 bases lining up with TRBD1. There are 15 residues in the CDR3. Germline values: CDR1 SGHVS, CDR2 FQNEAQ. V was pared by 3 bases and J by 3 bases, with 4 bases of the junction left unmatched. The CDR3 nucleotides read TGTGCCAGCAGCTTCGGGGACAGGGGATACTATGGCTACACCTTC. Encoded protein: CASSFGDRGYYGYTF.

As to this clone: Different DNA sequences within this sample yield the same CDR3. This rearrangement joins TRBV7-2 to TRBJ1-5; D might be TRBD1 (5 bases). CDR1 and CDR2 (germline): SGHTA, FQGNSA. This CDR3 is 14 amino acids long. Trimming pared 4 bases from V and 2 bases from J, leaving 9 bases between. The CDR3, as DNA: TGTGCCAGCAGCTCGACAGTGGGCAATCAGCCCCAGCATTTT. Residues: CASSSTVGNQPQHF.

The CDR3 DNA is TGTGCCAGCAGCTTGACTAAACAGGGTTATGGAAACACCATATATTTT. Its protein is CASSLTKQGYGNTIYF. The rearrangement joins TRBV5-4 to TRBJ1-3, with D possibly matching TRBD1 (6 bases). Germline V gene lookup returns CDR1 SGHNT and CDR2 YYREEE (reference sequence). V shed 1 base and J shed 3 bases, with 14 bases lying between them. CDR3 length equals 16 residues.

The V and J genes are TRBV6-5 and TRBJ2-6; TRBD1 might be the D (5 bases). V was clipped by 6 bases and J by 0 bases, with 9 bases between them. Germline-derived CDR1 and CDR2 are MNHEY and SVGAGI. CDR3 length: 15 residues. CDR3 sequence (DNA): TGTGCCAGCAGCCCTGGGGCCTCTGGGGCCAACGTCCTGACTTTC. Its protein product is CASSPGASGANVLTF.

The chain couples TRBV7-9 to TRBJ1-2, with TRBD1 as a possible D gene (5 bases). V gave up 10 bases and J gave up 5 bases, with 20 bases separating them. This CDR3 has 14 residues. Germline values: CDR1 SEHNR, CDR2 FQNEAQ (reference sequence). CDR3 protein: CATQSTGLGYGYTF. The CDR3 coding sequence is TGTGCCACCCAATCAACGGGGCTTGGGTATGGCTACACCTTC. The variable domain in full, completed from reference TRBV7-9 and TRBJ1-2, reads DTGVSQNPRHKITKRGQNVTFRCDPISEHNRLYWYRQTLGQGPEFLTYFQNEAQLEKSRLLSDRFSAERPKGSFSTLEIQRTEQGDSAMYLCATQSTGLGYGYTFGSGTRLTVV.

The chain couples TRBV2 to TRBJ1-1; D is undetermined. V was trimmed by 5 bases and J by 1 base, leaving 11 bases between them. CDR1 and CDR2 (germline): SNHLY, FYNNEI. CDR3 length: 14 amino acids. CDR3 bases: TGTGCCAGCAGTCCCTTTAGTCAGAACACTGAAGCTTTCTTT. Amino acid sequence: CASSPFSQNTEAFF.

CDR3 DNA: TGTGCCTGGAGTAACCGGGACAGGGCTACCTACGAGCAGTACTTC. This gives the protein CAWSNRDRATYEQYF. The J gene is TRBJ2-7, the V gene TRBV30, with 9 bases identical to TRBD1. Germline lookup yields CDR1 GTSNPN and CDR2 SVGIG (reference sequence). Unmatched junction bases numbered 7, after V lost 2 bases and J lost 2 bases. The CDR3 is 15 amino acids.

The chain uses TRBV7-6 and TRBJ1-4, with 9 bases identical to TRBD1. The CDR3 loop spans 19 amino acids. Germline values: CDR1 SGHVS, CDR2 FNYEAQ. V gave up 1 base and J gave up 7 bases; unmatched junction bases: 16. The CDR3 nucleotides are TGTGCCAGCAGCTTAGGGAAAAGCCGAAACAGGGGGCCCGGTGAAAAACTGTTTTTT. Translating it yields CASSLGKSRNRGPGEKLFF.

The genes are TRBV5-1 and TRBJ2-2; D possibly corresponds to TRBD2 (6 bases). The CDR3 is 16 residues long. CDR1 and CDR2 (germline): SGHRS, YFSETQ. The V gene lost 3 bases and the J gene lost 2 bases, with 14 bases spanning the gap. Here the CDR3 reads CASSSPPGTNTGELFF. CDR3 DNA sequence: TGCGCCAGCAGCTCGCCGCCGGGGACTAACACCGGGGAGCTGTTTTTT.

This clone was recorded only once. The V call is TRBV4-3, the J call TRBJ2-3; TRBD2 matches 7 bases. The ends lost 5 bases at V and 2 bases at J; junction bases unmatched: 7. CDR1 and CDR2 from the germline V gene are LGHNA and YSLEER. The CDR3 length is 15 residues. The CDR3 spells CASSSSGGLTDTQYF. The CDR3, as DNA: TGCGCCAGCAGCTCCTCGGGGGGACTCACAGATACGCAGTATTTT.

The V and J genes are TRBV28 and TRBJ2-7; TRBD2 is a possible D gene (6 bases). Germline V lookup: CDR1 MDHEN, CDR2 SYDVKM. This CDR3 comprises 12 residues. The ends were cut back, 5 bases at V and 7 bases at J, with 12 bases in the middle. The CDR3 region has the DNA TGTGCCAGCAGTCTAGCGAGTGGTGAGCAGTACTTC. Amino acids: CASSLASGEQYF.

Details on this clone: Other DNA sequences in this specimen translate into the identical CDR3. The chain couples TRBV28 to TRBJ2-6, with no clear D. V lost 8 bases and J 4 bases, leaving 6 bases between the germline ends. Germline CDR1 reads MDHEN; CDR2 reads SYDVKM. The CDR3 consists of 12 residues. CDR3 in amino acids: CASGSGANVLTF. The CDR3 DNA follows: TGTGCCAGCGGAAGCGGGGCCAACGTCCTGACTTTC.

The chain is built from TRBV10-3 and TRBJ1-2; D is unresolved. Trimming stripped 4 bases from V and 7 bases from J, with 10 bases between. CDR3 size: 12 residues. Germline-derived CDR1 and CDR2 are ENHRY and SYGVKD. CDR3 in DNA: TGTGCCATCAGTGTGAGTAAGGGTGGCTACACCTTC. Protein sequence: CAISVSKGGYTF.

V gene TRBV6-1 combines with J gene TRBJ2-5; 12 bases align to TRBD2. CDR1 and CDR2 from the germline V gene are MNHNS and SASEGT. The junction had 7 bases not matched to a gene; V was cut back by 10 bases and J by 4 bases. The CDR3 is 14 amino acids. Here the CDR3 DNA reads TGTGCCACCCAGGGGGGACTAGCGGGAGAGACCCAGTACTTC. Its translation: CATQGGLAGETQYF.

The chain employs TRBV5-4 and TRBJ1-4, with D maybe TRBD1 (5 bases). The CDR3 has 14 amino acids. V shed 1 base and J shed 7 bases, with 11 bases lying between them. Germline loops: CDR1 SGHNT, CDR2 YYREEE (reference sequence). The CDR3 DNA follows: TGTGCCAGCAGCTTGAGGGGCTCGGGTGAAAAACTGTTTTTT. Translation gives CASSLRGSGEKLFF.

This chain links TRBV29-1 with TRBJ2-7, with TRBD1 matching over 10 bases. With 6 bases clipped from V and 4 bases from J, the junction kept 9 bases outside the gene matches. This CDR3 is built from 14 residues. The germline V gene has CDR1 SQVTM and CDR2 ANQGSEA. The CDR3 protein is CSVLTGGSVYEQYF. The CDR3 nucleotides are TGCAGCGTCCTGACAGGGGGCAGCGTATACGAGCAGTACTTC.

The V gene is TRBV7-2, the J gene TRBJ2-7, with 9 positions matching TRBD1. The length of the CDR3 is 15 residues. Germline V gene sequence: CDR1 SGHTA, CDR2 FQGNSA. The trim removed 1 base at V and 1 base at J, leaving 2 bases unmatched. The CDR3 DNA follows: TGTGCCAGCAGCTTAGACGGACAGGGGTCCTACGAGCAGTACTTC. It yields the protein CASSLDGQGSYEQYF.

V and J are TRBV18 and TRBJ2-2, with D uncertain. The V gene lost 3 bases and the J gene lost 1 base, with 6 bases spanning the gap. Germline-derived CDR1 and CDR2 are KGHSH and LQKENI. This CDR3 region has 14 residues. CDR3 in amino acids: CASSPDQNTGELFF. The CDR3 DNA is TGTGCCAGCTCACCCGACCAGAACACCGGGGAGCTGTTTTTT.

J is TRBJ2-6 and V is TRBV7-3; 9 nucleotides line up with TRBD1. The CDR3 loop spans 15 amino acids. J lost 6 bases, V lost 6 bases, and 6 bases had no gene match. The V gene's germline CDR1 is SGHTA and CDR2 FQGTGA. The CDR3 sequence is CASSYRGRKANVLTF. The CDR3 coding sequence is TGTGCCAGCAGTTACAGGGGGCGCAAGGCCAACGTCCTGACTTTC.

Comment on this clone: The sample holds other DNA sequences that translate to the same CDR3. This chain uses TRBV28 with TRBJ1-2; 8 bases match TRBD1. Per germline, CDR1 MDHEN and CDR2 SYDVKM. V shed 6 bases and J 4 bases; nucleotides not matched to a gene: 1. CDR3 length: 12 amino acids. CDR3: CASSTGGYGYTF. CDR3 in DNA: TGTGCCAGCAGCACAGGGGGCTATGGCTACACCTTC.

This chain connects TRBV6-5 to TRBJ1-1; 7 bases are shared with TRBD1. The CDR3 sequence is 16 residues long. The ends lost 2 bases at V and 3 bases at J; junction bases unmatched: 9. Germline loops: CDR1 MNHEY, CDR2 SVGAGI. CDR3 loop: CASSYGQERRDTEAFF. The CDR3 nucleotides read TGTGCCAGCAGTTACGGACAGGAACGGCGGGACACTGAAGCTTTCTTT.

V usage is TRBV5-1 and J usage is TRBJ2-3, with 12 bases matching TRBD2. This CDR3 spans 16 amino acids. The junction had 6 bases not matched to a gene; V was cut back by 0 bases and J by 7 bases. CDR1 SGHRS and CDR2 YFSETQ come from the germline V gene. CDR3 protein: CASSLALAGGQNTQYF. CDR3 nucleotides: TGCGCCAGCAGCTTGGCTCTAGCGGGAGGGCAAAATACGCAGTATTTT.

The chain combines TRBV2 with TRBJ2-7; the D gene could be TRBD1 or TRBD2 (5 bases each). V lost 6 bases to trimming and J lost 2 bases, with 23 bases between them. Germline loops: CDR1 SNHLY, CDR2 FYNNEI. The CDR3 consists of 17 residues. The CDR3 nucleotides read TGTGCCAGCAGCCCAGTGTGGAGTCTACGGGACCCCTACGAGCAGTACTTC. This gives the protein CASSPVWSLRDPYEQYF.

The chain uses TRBV7-9 and TRBJ2-7, with D possibly being TRBD1 (6 bases). Germline assignment: CDR1 SEHNR and CDR2 FQNEAQ (reference sequence). The CDR3 extends over 15 amino acids. V lost 2 bases and J 2 bases, leaving 13 bases between the germline ends. CDR3: CASSLKDSRPYEQYF. The CDR3 nucleotides read TGTGCCAGCAGCTTAAAGGACAGCCGTCCCTACGAGCAGTACTTC.

This chain uses TRBV5-1 with TRBJ1-1, with D possibly matching TRBD1 (5 bases). The CDR3 loop spans 14 amino acids. V lost 3 bases and J 3 bases, leaving 12 bases between the germline ends. Germline-derived CDR1 and CDR2 are SGHRS and YFSETQ. The CDR3 loop reads CASSWGLADTEAFF. The CDR3 DNA is TGCGCCAGCAGCTGGGGGTTGGCTGACACTGAAGCTTTCTTT.